The next 13 T cell receptor beta chains were all read from a single sample in a study of blood T cell repertoires in COVID-19. Here immunoSEQ multiplex PCR was the method, and the copy in TCRdb shows in-frame clones only, minus some. The repertoire holds about 74,000 clones, with about four fifths as singletons. The sample taken for sequencing was peripheral blood. The receptors were gathered from a man aged 65 to 79 with acute or convalescent COVID-19.

The chain has TRBV5-4 and TRBJ1-6; 8 bases line up with TRBD1. The CDR3 covers 19 residues. With V trimmed by 2 bases and J by 7 bases, 17 bases remained unmatched. CDR1 is SGHNT and CDR2 is YYREEE in the germline V gene (reference sequence). The CDR3 coding sequence is TGTGCCAGCAGCTTCGGGCGCATGGGCGACAGGGGCGCGAATTCACCCCTCCACTTT. Translation gives CASSFGRMGDRGANSPLHF.

The chain employs TRBV28 and TRBJ1-5, with D tentatively TRBD1 (5 bases). CDR1 and CDR2 (germline): MDHEN, SYDVKM. The CDR3 is made up of 12 amino acids. V lost 10 bases to trimming and J lost 4 bases, with 11 bases between them. CDR3 nucleotides: TGTGCCATTACGGGGGGGAATCAGCCCCAGCATTTT. Encoded protein: CAITGGNQPQHF.

The gene calls are TRBV10-3 and TRBJ1-4, with 11 bases that match TRBD1. CDR3 length: 12 residues. Germline V lookup: CDR1 ENHRY, CDR2 SYGVKD. With 3 bases clipped from V and 15 bases from J, the junction kept 3 bases outside the gene matches. The DNA for the CDR3 is TGTGCCATCAGTGAAAGGACAGGGGGCATGTTTTTT. Protein: CAISERTGGMFF.

This clone was counted a single time. The CDR3 sequence: CASSTGFDNSPLHF. The CDR3 nucleotides are TGTGCCAGCAGCACAGGGTTTGACAATTCACCCCTCCACTTT. The rearrangement uses TRBV7-9 and TRBJ1-6, with D possibly being TRBD1 (6 bases). Trimming removed 5 bases at V and 7 bases at J, with 12 bases between. Germline CDR1 SEHNR, CDR2 FQNEAQ (reference sequence). CDR3 length: 14 amino acids.

This clone has more than one count but fewer than ten. The chain recombines TRBV29-1 with TRBJ1-4, with D hard to call. The CDR3 spans 15 residues. The ends were cut back, 4 bases at V and 3 bases at J, with 15 bases in the middle. CDR1 is SQVTM and CDR2 is ANQGSEA in the germline V gene. In DNA, the CDR3 is TGCAGCGTTGGCCCGTCCGGGGAAGCTAATGAAAAACTGTTTTTT. Protein product: CSVGPSGEANEKLFF.

V and J are TRBV24-1 and TRBJ2-1, with D perhaps TRBD2 (6 bases). The CDR3 length is 16 residues. CDR1 and CDR2 from the germline V gene are KGHDR and SFDVKD. Trimming removed 3 bases from V and 10 bases from J, with 21 bases in between. CDR3 loop: CATSDTTGTPKREQFF. The DNA for the CDR3 is TGTGCCACCAGTGATACGACCGGGACTCCCAAGAGGGAGCAGTTCTTC.

This clone has just one count. The chain recombines TRBV6-4 with TRBJ1-2, with D hard to call. CDR1 MRHNA and CDR2 SNTAGT come from the germline V gene. V gave up 0 bases and J gave up 7 bases, with 15 bases separating them. The CDR3 extends over 15 amino acids. The CDR3 coding sequence is TGTGCCAGCAGTGACTCGGGCAGAGGGTTGAGTGGCTACACCTTC. It translates to CASSDSGRGLSGYTF.

The rearrangement links TRBV5-1 to TRBJ2-6; no definite D call. Trimming removed 4 bases at V and 4 bases at J, with 9 bases between. Germline assignment: CDR1 SGHRS and CDR2 YFSETQ. The CDR3 has 14 residues. The CDR3 DNA reads TGCGCCAGCAGCATACCCGCGGGGGCCAACGTCCTGACTTTC. This encodes CASSIPAGANVLTF.

V gene TRBV19 combines with J gene TRBJ1-1; D unresolved. The ends were cut back, 1 base at V and 8 bases at J, with 11 bases in the middle. This CDR3 has 13 amino acids. Germline V gene data show CDR1 as LNHDA and CDR2 as SQIVND (reference sequence). The CDR3 bases are TGTGCCAGTAGTATAGGTTCCGCCGGGGAAGCTTTCTTT. Translating it yields CASSIGSAGEAFF. Combining the CDR3 with reference TRBV19 and TRBJ1-1 gives the whole variable domain DGGITQSPKYLFRKEGQNVTLSCEQNLNHDAMYWYRQDPGQGLRLIYYSQIVNDFQKGDIAEGYSVSREKKESFPLTVTSAQKNPTAFYLCASSIGSAGEAFFGQGTRLTVV.

The chain recombines TRBV18 with TRBJ1-4, with TRBD1 as a possible D gene (5 bases). The CDR3 is 15 residues long. V gave up 6 bases and J gave up 4 bases, with 15 bases separating them. Germline V gene lookup returns CDR1 KGHSH and CDR2 LQKENI. CDR3 in amino acids: CASSIRGTDNEKLFF. CDR3 DNA sequence: TGTGCCAGCTCCATTCGGGGGACTGATAATGAAAAACTGTTTTTT. Full variable domain (missing parts from reference TRBV18 and TRBJ1-4): NAGVMQNPRHLVRRRGQEARLRCSPMKGHSHVYWYRQLPEEGLKFMVYLQKENIIDESGMPKERFSAEFPKEGPSILRIQQVVRGDSAAYFCASSIRGTDNEKLFFGSGTQLSVL.

This chain joins TRBV11-2 and TRBJ1-4; the match to TRBD1 covers 7 bases. Germline CDR1 is SGHAT and CDR2 is FQNNGV. The CDR3 is made up of 13 amino acids. The trim removed 7 bases at V and 7 bases at J, leaving 6 bases unmatched. CDR3 residues: CASNQGVTEKLFF. CDR3 nucleotide sequence: TGTGCCAGCAACCAGGGGGTGACTGAAAAACTGTTTTTT.

The chain links TRBV10-3 to TRBJ1-5; 7 bases map to TRBD1. The CDR3 is made up of 16 amino acids. Germline V gene lookup returns CDR1 ENHRY and CDR2 SYGVKD. V lost 0 bases to trimming and J lost 9 bases; unmatched junction nucleotides: 11. The CDR3 is CAISESLQGNTRPQHF. CDR3 nucleotides: TGTGCCATCAGTGAGTCGTTACAGGGGAATACCCGGCCCCAGCATTTT.

CDR3 region: CASSIPTGTGGGTDTQYF. As DNA, the CDR3 is TGTGCCAGTAGTATCCCGACCGGGACAGGGGGTGGCACAGATACGCAGTATTTT. The chain links TRBV19 to TRBJ2-3; 11 bases map to TRBD1. Germline V gene data show CDR1 as LNHDA and CDR2 as SQIVND (reference sequence). The CDR3 consists of 18 residues. V trimming: 3 bases; J trimming: 1 base; junction bases outside the gene matches: 9.